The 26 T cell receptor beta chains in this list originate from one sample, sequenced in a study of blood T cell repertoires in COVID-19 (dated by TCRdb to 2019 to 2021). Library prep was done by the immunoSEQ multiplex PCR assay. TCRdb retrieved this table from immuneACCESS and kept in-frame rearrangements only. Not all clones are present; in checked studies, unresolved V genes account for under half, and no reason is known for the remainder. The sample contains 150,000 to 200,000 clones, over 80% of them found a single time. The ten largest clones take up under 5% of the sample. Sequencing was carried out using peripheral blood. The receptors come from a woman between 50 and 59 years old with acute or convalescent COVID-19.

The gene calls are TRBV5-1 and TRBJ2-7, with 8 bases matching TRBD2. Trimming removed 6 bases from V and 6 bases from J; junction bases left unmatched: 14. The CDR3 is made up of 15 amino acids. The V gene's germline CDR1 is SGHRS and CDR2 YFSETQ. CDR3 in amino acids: CASTGRAGGPSEQYF. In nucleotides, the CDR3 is TGCGCCAGCACCGGAAGGGCGGGAGGACCCAGCGAGCAGTACTTC.

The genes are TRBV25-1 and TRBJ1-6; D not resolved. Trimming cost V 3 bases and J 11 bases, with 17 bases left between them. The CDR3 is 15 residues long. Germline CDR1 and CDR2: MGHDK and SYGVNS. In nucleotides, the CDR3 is TGTGCCAGCAGTGATTCAGGCAGGCTCTATCCACCCCTCCACTTT. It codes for CASSDSGRLYPPLHF.

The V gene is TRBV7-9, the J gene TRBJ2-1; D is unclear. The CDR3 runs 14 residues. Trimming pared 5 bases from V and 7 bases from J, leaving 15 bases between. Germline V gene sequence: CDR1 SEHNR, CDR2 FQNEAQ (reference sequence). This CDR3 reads CASSPTPWRNEQFF. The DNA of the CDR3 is TGTGCCAGCAGCCCAACCCCGTGGCGGAATGAGCAGTTCTTC.

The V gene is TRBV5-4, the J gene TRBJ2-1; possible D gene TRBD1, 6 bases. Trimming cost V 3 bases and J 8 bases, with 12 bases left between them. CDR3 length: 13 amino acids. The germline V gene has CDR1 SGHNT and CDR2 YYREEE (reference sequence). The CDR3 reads CASSSTGKYEQFF. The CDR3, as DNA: TGTGCCAGCAGCTCCACAGGGAAATATGAGCAGTTCTTC. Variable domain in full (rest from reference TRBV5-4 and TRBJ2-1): ETGVTQSPTHLIKTRGQQVTLRCSSQSGHNTVSWYQQALGQGPQFIFQYYREEENGRGNFPPRFSGLQFPNYSSELNVNALELDDSALYLCASSSTGKYEQFFGPGTRLTVL.

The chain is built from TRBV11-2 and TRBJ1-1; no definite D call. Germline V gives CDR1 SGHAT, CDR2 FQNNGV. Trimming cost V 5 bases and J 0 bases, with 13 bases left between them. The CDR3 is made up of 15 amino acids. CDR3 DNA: TGTGCCAGCAGCCCCCCGGTGAGGGTGAACACTGAAGCTTTCTTT. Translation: CASSPPVRVNTEAFF.

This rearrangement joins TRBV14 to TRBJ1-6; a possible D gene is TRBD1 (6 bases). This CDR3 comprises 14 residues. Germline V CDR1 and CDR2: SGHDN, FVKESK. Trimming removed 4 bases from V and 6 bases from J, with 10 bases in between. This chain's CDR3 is CASSRGQFNSPLHF. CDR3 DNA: TGTGCCAGCAGCCGCGGACAGTTTAATTCACCCCTCCACTTT.

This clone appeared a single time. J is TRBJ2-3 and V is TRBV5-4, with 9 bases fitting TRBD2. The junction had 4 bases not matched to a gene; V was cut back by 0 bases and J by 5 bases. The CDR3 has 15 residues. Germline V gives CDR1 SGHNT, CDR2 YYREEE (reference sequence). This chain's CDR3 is CASSLGGGAIDTQYF. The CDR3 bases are TGTGCCAGCAGCTTGGGCGGGGGGGCCATAGATACGCAGTATTTT. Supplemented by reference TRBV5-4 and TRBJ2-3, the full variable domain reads ETGVTQSPTHLIKTRGQQVTLRCSSQSGHNTVSWYQQALGQGPQFIFQYYREEENGRGNFPPRFSGLQFPNYSSELNVNALELDDSALYLCASSLGGGAIDTQYFGPGTRLTVL.

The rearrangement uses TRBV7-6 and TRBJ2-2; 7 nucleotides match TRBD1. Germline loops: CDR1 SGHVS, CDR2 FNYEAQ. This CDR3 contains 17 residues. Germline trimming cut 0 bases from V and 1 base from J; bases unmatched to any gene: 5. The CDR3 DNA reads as TGTGCCAGCAGCTTAGCTCGGACAGGACTGAACACCGGGGAGCTGTTTTTT. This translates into CASSLARTGLNTGELFF.

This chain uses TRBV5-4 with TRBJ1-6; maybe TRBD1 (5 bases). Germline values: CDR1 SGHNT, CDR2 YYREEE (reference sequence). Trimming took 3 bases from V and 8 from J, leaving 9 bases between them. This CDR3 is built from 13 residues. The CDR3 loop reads CASSSDRDSPLHF. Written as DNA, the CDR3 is TGTGCCAGCAGCTCCGACAGAGATTCACCCCTCCACTTT. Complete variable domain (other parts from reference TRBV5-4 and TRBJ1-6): ETGVTQSPTHLIKTRGQQVTLRCSSQSGHNTVSWYQQALGQGPQFIFQYYREEENGRGNFPPRFSGLQFPNYSSELNVNALELDDSALYLCASSSDRDSPLHFGNGTRLTVT.

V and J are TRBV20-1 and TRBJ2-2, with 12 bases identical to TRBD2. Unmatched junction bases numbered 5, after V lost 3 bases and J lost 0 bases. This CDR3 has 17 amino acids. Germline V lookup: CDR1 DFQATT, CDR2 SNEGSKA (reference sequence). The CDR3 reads CSASALAGGPNTGELFF. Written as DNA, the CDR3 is TGCAGTGCTAGTGCACTAGCGGGGGGACCGAACACCGGGGAGCTGTTTTTT.

CDR3 residues: CASSYYGGARTGELFF. The CDR3 DNA sequence: TGTGCCAGCAGTTACTATGGGGGGGCGCGCACCGGGGAGCTGTTTTTT. The chain carries TRBV6-5 and TRBJ2-2; D is possibly TRBD2 (7 bases). Trimming pared 1 base from V and 4 bases from J, leaving 13 bases between. This CDR3 has 16 amino acids. Per germline, CDR1 MNHEY and CDR2 SVGAGI.

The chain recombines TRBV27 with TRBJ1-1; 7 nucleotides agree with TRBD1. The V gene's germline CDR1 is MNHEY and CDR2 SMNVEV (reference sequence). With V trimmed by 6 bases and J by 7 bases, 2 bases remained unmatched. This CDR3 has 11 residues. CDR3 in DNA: TGTGCCAGCAGCTCAGGGGGTGAAGCTTTCTTT. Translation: CASSSGGEAFF.

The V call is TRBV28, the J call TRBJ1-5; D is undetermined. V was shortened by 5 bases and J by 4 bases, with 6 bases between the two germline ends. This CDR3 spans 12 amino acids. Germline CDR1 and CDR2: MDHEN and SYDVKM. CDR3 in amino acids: CASSPRNQPQHF. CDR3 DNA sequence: TGTGCCAGCAGTCCGCGGAATCAGCCCCAGCATTTT.

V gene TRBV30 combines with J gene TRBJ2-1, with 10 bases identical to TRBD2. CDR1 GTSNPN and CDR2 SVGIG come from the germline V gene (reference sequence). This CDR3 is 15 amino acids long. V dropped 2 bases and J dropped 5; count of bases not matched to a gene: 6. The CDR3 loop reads CAWSRAGLADNEQFF. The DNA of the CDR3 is TGTGCCTGGAGTAGAGCTGGACTAGCGGACAATGAGCAGTTCTTC.

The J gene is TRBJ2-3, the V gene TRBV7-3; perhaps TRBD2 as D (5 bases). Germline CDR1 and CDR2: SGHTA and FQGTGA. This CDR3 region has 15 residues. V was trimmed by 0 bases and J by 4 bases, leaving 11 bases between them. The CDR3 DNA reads TGTGCCAGCAGCTTAACTGGCGGGTTGGCAGATACGCAGTATTTT. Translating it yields CASSLTGGLADTQYF.

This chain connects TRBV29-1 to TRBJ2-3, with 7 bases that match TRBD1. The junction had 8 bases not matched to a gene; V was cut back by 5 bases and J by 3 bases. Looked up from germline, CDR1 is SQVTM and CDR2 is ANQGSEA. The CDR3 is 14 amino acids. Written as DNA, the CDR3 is TGCAGCGTTCGACAGGGAGTAGGGACAGATACGCAGTATTTT. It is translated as CSVRQGVGTDTQYF.

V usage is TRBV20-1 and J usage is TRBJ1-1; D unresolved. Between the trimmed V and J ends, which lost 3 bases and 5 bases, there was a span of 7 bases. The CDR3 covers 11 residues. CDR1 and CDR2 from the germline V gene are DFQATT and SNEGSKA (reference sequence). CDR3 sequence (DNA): TGCAGTGCTAGGTATGTGACTGAAGCTTTCTTT. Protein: CSARYVTEAFF.

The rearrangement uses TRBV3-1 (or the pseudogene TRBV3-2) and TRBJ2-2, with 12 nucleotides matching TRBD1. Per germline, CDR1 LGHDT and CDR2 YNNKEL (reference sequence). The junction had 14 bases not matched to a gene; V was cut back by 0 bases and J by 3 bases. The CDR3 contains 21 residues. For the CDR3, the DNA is TGTGCCAGCAGCCAAGACTGTACCGGGACAGGGGGCCTCGAGGACACCGGGGAGCTGTTTTTT. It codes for CASSQDCTGTGGLEDTGELFF.

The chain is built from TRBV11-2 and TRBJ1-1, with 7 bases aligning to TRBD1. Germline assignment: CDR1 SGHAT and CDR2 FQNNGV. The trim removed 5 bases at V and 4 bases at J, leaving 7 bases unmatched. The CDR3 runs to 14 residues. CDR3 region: CASSGTVGSTEAFF. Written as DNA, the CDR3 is TGTGCCAGCAGCGGGACAGTTGGGAGCACTGAAGCTTTCTTT.

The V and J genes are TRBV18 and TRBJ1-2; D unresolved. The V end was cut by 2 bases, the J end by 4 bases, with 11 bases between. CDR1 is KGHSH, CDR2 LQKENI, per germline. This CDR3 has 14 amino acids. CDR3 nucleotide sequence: TGTGCCAGCTCACCAGAACCTGCGGGCTATGGCTACACCTTC. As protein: CASSPEPAGYGYTF.

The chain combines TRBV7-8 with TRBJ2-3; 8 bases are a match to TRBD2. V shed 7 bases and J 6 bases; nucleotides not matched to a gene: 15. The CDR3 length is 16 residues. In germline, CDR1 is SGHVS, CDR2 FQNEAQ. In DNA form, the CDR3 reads TGTGCCAGCACCATACCCGAAGGACTAGCTCACGATACGCAGTATTTT. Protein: CASTIPEGLAHDTQYF.

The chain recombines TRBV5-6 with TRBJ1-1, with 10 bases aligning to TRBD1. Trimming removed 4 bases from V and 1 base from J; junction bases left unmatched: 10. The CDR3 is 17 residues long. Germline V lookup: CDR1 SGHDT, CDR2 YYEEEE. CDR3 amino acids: CASSLTGTGAGNTEAFF. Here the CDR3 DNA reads TGTGCCAGCAGCCTAACTGGGACAGGGGCGGGGAACACTGAAGCTTTCTTT.

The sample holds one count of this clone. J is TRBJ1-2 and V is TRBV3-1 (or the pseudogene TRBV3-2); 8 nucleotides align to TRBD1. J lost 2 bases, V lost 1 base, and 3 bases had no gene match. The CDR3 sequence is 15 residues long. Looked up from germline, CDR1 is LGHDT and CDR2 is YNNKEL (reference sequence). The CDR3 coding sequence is TGTGCCAGCAGCCAAGGGACAGGGAAGAACTATGGCTACACCTTC. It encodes CASSQGTGKNYGYTF.

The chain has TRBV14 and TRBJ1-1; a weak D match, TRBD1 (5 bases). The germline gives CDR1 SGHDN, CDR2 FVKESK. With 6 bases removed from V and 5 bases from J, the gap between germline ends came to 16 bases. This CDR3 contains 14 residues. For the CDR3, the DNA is TGTGCCAGCAGGCAGTGGGGCGGAAGGACTGAAGCTTTCTTT. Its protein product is CASRQWGGRTEAFF.

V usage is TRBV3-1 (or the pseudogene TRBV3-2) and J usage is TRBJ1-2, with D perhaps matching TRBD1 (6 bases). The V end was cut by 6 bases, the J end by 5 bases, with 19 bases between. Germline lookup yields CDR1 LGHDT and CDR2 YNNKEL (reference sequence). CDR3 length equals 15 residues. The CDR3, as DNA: TGTGCCAGCAGTTCCGCGGGGGGGGCAGGTTATGGCTACACCTTC. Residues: CASSSAGGAGYGYTF.

CDR3 in DNA: TGTGCCAGCAGCACCCCCGGGACAGGGAATGGCTACACCTTC. Its protein is CASSTPGTGNGYTF. The chain has TRBV5-4 and TRBJ1-2, with TRBD1 matching 9 bases. Trimming at V came to 4 bases and at J to 6 bases, leaving 7 bases not matched to a gene. The CDR3 loop spans 14 amino acids. From germline, CDR1 is SGHNT and CDR2 YYREEE (reference sequence).